This T cell receptor beta chain was observed in a study of blood T cells in healthy people across ages. CDR1 is SGHTA and CDR2 is FQGNSA in the germline V gene. With 11 bases clipped from V and 6 bases from J, the junction kept 13 bases outside the gene matches. The CDR3 runs to 15 residues. A second PCR of 7 to 11 cycles used a sample-barcoded 5' primer and a J-beta primer mix. Researchers report that a template-switch adaptor with 12 random nucleotides tagged each cDNA molecule. MiXCR, run by TCRdb on the 5' RACE reads, gives a single entry per CDR3 protein. The data hold about 1.5 million distinct CDR3 sequences, with under 55% observed a single time.

This clonotype was sampled from a woman aged 18-29 years in good health. The sample comprised blood. This sequence joins TRBV7-2 and TRBJ1-6; 7 positions match TRBD1. CDR3 DNA: TGTACCGTCCGGGGAGGGACAGCTTCTAATTCACCCCTCCACTTT. This encodes CTVRGGTASNSPLHF.